These 32 T cell receptor beta chains originate from one sample sequenced in a study of T-cell memory formation after mild COVID-19. TCRdb re-called the 5' RACE reads through MiXCR, storing one row per CDR3 protein. Here the sample spans around 390,000 distinct CDR3 sequences, roughly 15% being singletons. What was sequenced was PBMCs or a T cell subset sorted from them (not recorded which). These receptors were obtained from a man younger than 35 who had mild COVID-19 (a few samples of this study predate the infection). Cell type and time point are not known.

In this sample, this clonotype turned up a few times. V gene TRBV20-1 combines with J gene TRBJ2-5; perhaps TRBD1 as D (6 bases). Germline V gives CDR1 DFQATT, CDR2 SNEGSKA (reference sequence). CDR3 length: 13 residues. V was trimmed by 3 bases and J by 7 bases, leaving 15 bases between them. CDR3 residues: CSASSYRGGTQYF. CDR3 coding DNA: TGCAGTGCTAGCAGCTACCGAGGGGGGACCCAGTACTTC.

The V and J genes are TRBV20-1 and TRBJ2-1; D unclear. This CDR3 comprises 12 residues. The ends were cut back, 0 bases at V and 10 bases at J, with 10 bases in the middle. Germline V gives CDR1 DFQATT, CDR2 SNEGSKA (reference sequence). The CDR3 nucleotides read TGCAGTGCTAGAGAAACCTCGGCAGAGCAGTTCTTC. Translating it yields CSARETSAEQFF.

The chain has TRBV6-6 and TRBJ1-2; D not certain. Germline assignment: CDR1 MNHNY and CDR2 SVGAGI (reference sequence). V was shortened by 2 bases and J by 1 base, with 11 bases between the two germline ends. The CDR3 is 15 residues long. CDR3 region: CASSYRPTDNYGYTF. The CDR3 bases are TGTGCCAGCAGTTACCGACCAACAGATAACTATGGCTACACCTTC.

This chain links TRBV12-3 or TRBV12-4 with TRBJ1-4; weak D call: TRBD1 (6 bases). The CDR3 extends over 12 amino acids. V dropped 5 bases and J dropped 10 bases, with 11 bases sitting between them. The CDR3 is CASSITGTKLFF. CDR3 bases: TGTGCCAGCAGTATTACAGGGACAAAACTGTTTTTT.

The V and J genes are TRBV11-2 and TRBJ1-2; 9 nucleotides line up with TRBD1. The germline V gene encodes CDR1 SGHAT and CDR2 FQNNGV. Trimming removed 5 bases from V and 5 bases from J; junction bases left unmatched: 6. This CDR3 contains 14 residues. The CDR3 spells CASSPLGTGYGYTF. As DNA, the CDR3 is TGTGCCAGCAGCCCTCTGGGGACAGGGTATGGCTACACCTTC.

The J gene is TRBJ1-3, the V gene TRBV7-2; no clear D gene. Germline CDR1 is SGHTA and CDR2 is FQGNSA. This CDR3 is built from 16 residues. Between the trimmed V and J ends, which lost 1 base and 1 base, there was a span of 11 bases. Here the CDR3 reads CASSLDSGPSGNTIYF. In DNA form, the CDR3 reads TGTGCCAGCAGCTTAGATTCTGGGCCATCTGGAAACACCATATATTTT.

This clonotype appeared many times. The junction departs from germline at one end; a sequencing error may be responsible. V gene TRBV7-7 combines with J gene TRBJ2-2; no definite D call. The germline V gene has CDR1 SSHAT and CDR2 FNYEAQ (reference sequence). This CDR3 has 13 residues. For the CDR3, the DNA is TGTGCTAGCAGCGCCTCGTGGACCGGGGAGCTGTTTTTT. Encoded protein: CASSASWTGELFF. The variable domain in full, with the rest retrieved from reference TRBV7-7 and TRBJ2-2, is GAGVSQSPRYKVTKRGQDVTLRCDPISSHATLYWYQQALGQGPEFLTYFNYEAQPDKSGLPSDRFSAERPEGSISTLTIQRTEQRDSAMYRCASSASWTGELFFGEGSRLTVL.

The chain is built from TRBV4-1 and TRBJ2-7; 10 bases match TRBD1. J lost 0 bases, V lost 3 bases, and 8 bases had no gene match. The CDR3 loop spans 17 amino acids. The V gene's germline CDR1 is MGHRA and CDR2 YSYEKL. CDR3 loop: CASSQGDRGPSSYEQYF. DNA for the CDR3: TGCGCCAGCAGCCAGGGGGACAGGGGCCCCAGCTCCTACGAGCAGTACTTC.

This clonotype occurred a few times. V and J are TRBV12-3 or TRBV12-4 and TRBJ2-2; D is undetermined. The CDR3 loop spans 13 amino acids. Trimming shortened V by 7 bases and J by 8 bases, and 14 bases separated the two germline ends. CDR3: CASNPLESGELFF. CDR3 sequence (DNA): TGTGCCAGCAACCCCCTGGAGTCGGGGGAGCTGTTTTTT.

This clonotype was picked up many times. The chain has TRBV6-6 and TRBJ2-2; D remains unclear. Trimming left V 10 bases short and J 2 bases short, with 11 bases between. The CDR3 consists of 13 residues. Germline V gene lookup returns CDR1 MNHNY and CDR2 SVGAGI (reference sequence). The CDR3 loop reads CATRASNTGELFF. In nucleotides, the CDR3 is TGTGCCACCCGGGCCTCCAACACCGGGGAGCTGTTTTTT.

This clonotype has just a few counts. The V and J genes are TRBV15 and TRBJ1-1; the match to TRBD1 covers 9 bases. The CDR3 spans 18 residues. V lost 3 bases and J lost 10; bases outside the gene matches: 21. Germline CDR1 is LNHNV and CDR2 is YYDKDF (reference sequence). The chain's CDR3 is CATSSHTGGAGSFLSAFF. CDR3 in DNA: TGTGCCACCAGCAGCCACACAGGGGGCGCCGGATCCTTCTTGTCAGCTTTCTTT.

The sample holds many counts of this clonotype. The CDR3 bases are TGTGCCAGCAGCAGGGGACAGAGGGAGACCCAGTACTTC. Its translation: CASSRGQRETQYF. The V and J genes are TRBV7-2 and TRBJ2-5, with 7 bases that match TRBD1. Trimming took 5 bases from V and 5 from J; bases not matched to a gene: 5. The germline CDR1 and CDR2 sequences are SGHTA and FQGNSA. This CDR3 is 13 amino acids long.

This clonotype was seen more than once but under ten times. J is TRBJ2-1 and V is TRBV27; 12 bases match TRBD2. The CDR3 spans 16 residues. Trimming took 7 bases from V and 8 from J; bases not matched to a gene: 12. From germline, CDR1 is MNHEY and CDR2 SMNVEV (reference sequence). CDR3 DNA: TGTGCCAGCACCACCCTAGCGGGGGGGCCCAGGGATGAGCAGTTCTTC. As protein: CASTTLAGGPRDEQFF.

The chain uses TRBV5-1 and TRBJ2-3; D gene uncertain. Trimming stripped 4 bases from V and 5 bases from J, with 8 bases between. Germline V CDR1 and CDR2: SGHRS, YFSETQ. CDR3 size: 12 residues. The CDR3 loop is CASSAAEDTQYF. The CDR3 bases are TGCGCCAGCAGCGCGGCGGAAGATACGCAGTATTTT.

This clonotype was seen more than once but under ten times. This rearrangement joins TRBV7-3 to TRBJ2-3, with D unclear. In germline, CDR1 is SGHTA, CDR2 FQGTGA. V was trimmed by 5 bases and J by 8 bases, leaving 14 bases between them. The CDR3 runs 13 residues. The CDR3, as DNA: TGTGCCAGCAGCCCTCGACCTGGCGGTACGCAGTATTTT. As protein: CASSPRPGGTQYF. The variable domain in full, with the rest retrieved from reference TRBV7-3 and TRBJ2-3, is GAGVSQTPSNKVTEKGKYVELRCDPISGHTALYWYRQSLGQGPEFLIYFQGTGAADDSGLPNDRFFAVRPEGSVSTLKIQRTERGDSAVYLCASSPRPGGTQYFGPGTRLTVL.

This sequence joins TRBV12-3 or TRBV12-4 and TRBJ1-4, with D possibly being TRBD1 (6 bases). Trimming pared 4 bases from V and 6 bases from J, leaving 15 bases between. The CDR3 is made up of 15 amino acids. The CDR3 here is CASSSRTAGDEKLFF. DNA for the CDR3: TGTGCCAGCAGTTCACGGACAGCCGGGGATGAAAAACTGTTTTTT.

CDR3 sequence reads: CASTRDRTTANYGYTF. The CDR3 coding sequence is TGTGCCAGCACCCGGGACAGGACCACGGCGAACTATGGCTACACCTTC. The chain couples TRBV6-2 or TRBV6-3 to TRBJ1-2, with TRBD1 matching 8 bases. J gave up 2 bases and V 7 bases, and 12 bases lay outside the gene matches. Per the germline V gene, CDR1 is MNHEY and CDR2 is SVGEGT. The CDR3 runs to 16 residues.

The rearrangement uses TRBV6-2 or TRBV6-3 and TRBJ1-5; D not resolved. This CDR3 has 16 amino acids. Germline loops: CDR1 MNHEY, CDR2 SVGEGT. Trimming cost V 6 bases and J 1 base, with 16 bases left between them. The CDR3 loop is CASSYRVGVSNQPQHF. The CDR3, as DNA: TGTGCCAGCAGCTACCGGGTAGGAGTAAGCAATCAGCCCCAGCATTTT.

The V and J genes are TRBV12-3 or TRBV12-4 and TRBJ2-5, with a tentative D call TRBD2 (5 bases). Trimming removed 2 bases at V and 0 bases at J, with 13 bases between. The CDR3 is made up of 16 amino acids. The CDR3 spells CASSLWSGEYQETQYF. CDR3 nucleotide sequence: TGTGCCAGCAGTTTATGGTCCGGGGAGTACCAAGAGACCCAGTACTTC.

This sequence joins TRBV27 and TRBJ2-7; D is ambiguous. Germline lookup yields CDR1 MNHEY and CDR2 SMNVEV (reference sequence). V lost 8 bases and J lost 0, with 11 bases in between. CDR3 length: 13 amino acids. The CDR3 protein is CASESLSSYEQYF. CDR3 nucleotide sequence: TGTGCCAGCGAGAGTCTGAGCTCCTACGAGCAGTACTTC.

The chain combines TRBV20-1 with TRBJ1-1; D not resolved. CDR3 length: 11 amino acids. Germline assignment: CDR1 DFQATT and CDR2 SNEGSKA (reference sequence). Deletions cut 3 bases from V and 6 bases from J, with 8 bases between. Here the CDR3 DNA reads TGCAGTGCTAGGGGGTTTCCTGAAGCTTTCTTT. This sequence encodes CSARGFPEAFF.

There are many counts of this clonotype. The V call is TRBV4-1, the J call TRBJ1-5; 9 bases map to TRBD1. After removal of 3 bases from V and 4 bases from J, the junction contained 7 bases not matched to a gene. CDR1 MGHRA and CDR2 YSYEKL come from the germline V gene. The CDR3 has 16 residues. CDR3 DNA sequence: TGCGCCAGCAGCCACGCGGACAGGGGATCTAATCAGCCCCAGCATTTT. Translated, it gives CASSHADRGSNQPQHF.

The rearrangement joins TRBV5-1 to TRBJ1-2, with unresolved D. CDR1 and CDR2 (germline): SGHRS, YFSETQ. V lost 2 bases, J lost 8 bases, and 16 bases lay in between. The CDR3 totals 14 residues. CDR3 region: CASSLPGPAGGYTF. Here the CDR3 DNA reads TGCGCCAGCAGCTTACCGGGCCCCGCGGGCGGCTACACCTTC.

This clonotype was seen only a few times. CDR3 amino acids: CASSPLALFSYEQYF. The CDR3 nucleotides are TGTGCCAGCAGCCCCCTAGCGCTGTTCTCCTACGAGCAGTACTTC. The V and J genes are TRBV5-5 and TRBJ2-7; tentative D call: TRBD2 (6 bases). CDR3 size: 15 residues. The germline CDR1 and CDR2 sequences are SGHKS and YYEKEE (reference sequence). V was shortened by 4 bases and J by 0 bases, with 14 bases between the two germline ends.

This clonotype occurred a few times. This chain joins TRBV4-1 and TRBJ2-3; 9 nucleotides agree with TRBD2. The CDR3 runs to 15 residues. From germline, CDR1 is MGHRA and CDR2 YSYEKL. With V trimmed by 0 bases and J by 6 bases, 4 bases remained unmatched. CDR3 residues: CASSQDRTSADTQYF. The CDR3 DNA reads as TGCGCCAGCAGCCAAGATCGGACTAGCGCCGATACGCAGTATTTT.

This clonotype was detected only a few times. The rearrangement links TRBV11-2 to TRBJ2-2, with D possibly being TRBD1 or TRBD2 (5 bases each). V lost 3 bases to trimming and J lost 5 bases, with 28 bases between them. The CDR3 is 20 residues long. Germline assignment: CDR1 SGHAT and CDR2 FQNNGV. Here the CDR3 reads CASSLPAYVGENDDTGELFF. CDR3 nucleotides: TGTGCCAGCAGCTTGCCCGCCTACGTAGGGGAGAACGACGATACCGGGGAGCTGTTTTTT. Supplemented by reference TRBV11-2 and TRBJ2-2, the full variable domain reads EAGVAQSPRYKIIEKRQSVAFWCNPISGHATLYWYQQILGQGPKLLIQFQNNGVVDDSQLPKDRFSAERLKGVDSTLKIQPAKLEDSAVYLCASSLPAYVGENDDTGELFFGEGSRLTVL.

The J gene is TRBJ2-5, the V gene TRBV7-2, with TRBD1 identical over 7 bases. Looked up from germline, CDR1 is SGHTA and CDR2 is FQGNSA. With 3 bases clipped from V and 2 bases from J, the junction kept 3 bases outside the gene matches. The length of the CDR3 is 14 residues. The CDR3 region is CASSFARGQETQYF. The CDR3 nucleotides are TGTGCCAGCAGCTTTGCCAGGGGGCAAGAGACCCAGTACTTC.

This clonotype was observed a single time. The chain uses TRBV7-8 and TRBJ2-5; D gene ambiguous. V lost 3 bases and J lost 0, with 17 bases in between. Per germline, CDR1 SGHVS and CDR2 FQNEAQ. CDR3 length: 17 residues. In DNA, the CDR3 is TGTGCCAGCAGCTTTCGCCGGACGTTGGGGTACCAAGAGACCCAGTACTTC. The encoded protein is CASSFRRTLGYQETQYF.

This chain connects TRBV3-1 to TRBJ2-5; D uncertain. Between the trimmed V and J ends, which lost 0 bases and 2 bases, there was a span of 7 bases. Germline V lookup: CDR1 LGHDT, CDR2 YNNKEL (reference sequence). This CDR3 spans 14 amino acids. The CDR3 region is CASSQETGQETQYF. CDR3 in DNA: TGTGCCAGCAGCCAAGAAACCGGACAAGAGACCCAGTACTTC.

This chain links TRBV20-1 with TRBJ1-5; D is possibly TRBD1 (5 bases). V shed 3 bases and J shed 0 bases, with 15 bases lying between them. In germline, CDR1 is DFQATT, CDR2 SNEGSKA (reference sequence). The length of the CDR3 is 16 residues. The CDR3 nucleotides read TGCAGTGCTAGCCAGGGCGGCGGTTATAGCAATCAGCCCCAGCATTTT. It yields the protein CSASQGGGYSNQPQHF.

A few counts support this clonotype. The genes are TRBV5-4 and TRBJ2-3, with a weak D call TRBD2 (6 bases). Germline V gives CDR1 SGHNT, CDR2 YYREEE (reference sequence). Trimming cost V 5 bases and J 4 bases, with 11 bases left between them. The CDR3 has 13 amino acids. CDR3 residues: CASRAGTSDTQYF. The CDR3 region has the DNA TGTGCCAGCAGGGCCGGGACTTCAGATACGCAGTATTTT.

The V and J genes are TRBV12-3 or TRBV12-4 and TRBJ1-1; D not certain. The CDR3 loop spans 13 amino acids. Trimming removed 10 bases from V and 1 base from J, with 13 bases in between. The CDR3 DNA sequence: TGTGCCATCATTCGACTCCCGAACACTGAAGCTTTCTTT. Amino acid sequence: CAIIRLPNTEAFF.